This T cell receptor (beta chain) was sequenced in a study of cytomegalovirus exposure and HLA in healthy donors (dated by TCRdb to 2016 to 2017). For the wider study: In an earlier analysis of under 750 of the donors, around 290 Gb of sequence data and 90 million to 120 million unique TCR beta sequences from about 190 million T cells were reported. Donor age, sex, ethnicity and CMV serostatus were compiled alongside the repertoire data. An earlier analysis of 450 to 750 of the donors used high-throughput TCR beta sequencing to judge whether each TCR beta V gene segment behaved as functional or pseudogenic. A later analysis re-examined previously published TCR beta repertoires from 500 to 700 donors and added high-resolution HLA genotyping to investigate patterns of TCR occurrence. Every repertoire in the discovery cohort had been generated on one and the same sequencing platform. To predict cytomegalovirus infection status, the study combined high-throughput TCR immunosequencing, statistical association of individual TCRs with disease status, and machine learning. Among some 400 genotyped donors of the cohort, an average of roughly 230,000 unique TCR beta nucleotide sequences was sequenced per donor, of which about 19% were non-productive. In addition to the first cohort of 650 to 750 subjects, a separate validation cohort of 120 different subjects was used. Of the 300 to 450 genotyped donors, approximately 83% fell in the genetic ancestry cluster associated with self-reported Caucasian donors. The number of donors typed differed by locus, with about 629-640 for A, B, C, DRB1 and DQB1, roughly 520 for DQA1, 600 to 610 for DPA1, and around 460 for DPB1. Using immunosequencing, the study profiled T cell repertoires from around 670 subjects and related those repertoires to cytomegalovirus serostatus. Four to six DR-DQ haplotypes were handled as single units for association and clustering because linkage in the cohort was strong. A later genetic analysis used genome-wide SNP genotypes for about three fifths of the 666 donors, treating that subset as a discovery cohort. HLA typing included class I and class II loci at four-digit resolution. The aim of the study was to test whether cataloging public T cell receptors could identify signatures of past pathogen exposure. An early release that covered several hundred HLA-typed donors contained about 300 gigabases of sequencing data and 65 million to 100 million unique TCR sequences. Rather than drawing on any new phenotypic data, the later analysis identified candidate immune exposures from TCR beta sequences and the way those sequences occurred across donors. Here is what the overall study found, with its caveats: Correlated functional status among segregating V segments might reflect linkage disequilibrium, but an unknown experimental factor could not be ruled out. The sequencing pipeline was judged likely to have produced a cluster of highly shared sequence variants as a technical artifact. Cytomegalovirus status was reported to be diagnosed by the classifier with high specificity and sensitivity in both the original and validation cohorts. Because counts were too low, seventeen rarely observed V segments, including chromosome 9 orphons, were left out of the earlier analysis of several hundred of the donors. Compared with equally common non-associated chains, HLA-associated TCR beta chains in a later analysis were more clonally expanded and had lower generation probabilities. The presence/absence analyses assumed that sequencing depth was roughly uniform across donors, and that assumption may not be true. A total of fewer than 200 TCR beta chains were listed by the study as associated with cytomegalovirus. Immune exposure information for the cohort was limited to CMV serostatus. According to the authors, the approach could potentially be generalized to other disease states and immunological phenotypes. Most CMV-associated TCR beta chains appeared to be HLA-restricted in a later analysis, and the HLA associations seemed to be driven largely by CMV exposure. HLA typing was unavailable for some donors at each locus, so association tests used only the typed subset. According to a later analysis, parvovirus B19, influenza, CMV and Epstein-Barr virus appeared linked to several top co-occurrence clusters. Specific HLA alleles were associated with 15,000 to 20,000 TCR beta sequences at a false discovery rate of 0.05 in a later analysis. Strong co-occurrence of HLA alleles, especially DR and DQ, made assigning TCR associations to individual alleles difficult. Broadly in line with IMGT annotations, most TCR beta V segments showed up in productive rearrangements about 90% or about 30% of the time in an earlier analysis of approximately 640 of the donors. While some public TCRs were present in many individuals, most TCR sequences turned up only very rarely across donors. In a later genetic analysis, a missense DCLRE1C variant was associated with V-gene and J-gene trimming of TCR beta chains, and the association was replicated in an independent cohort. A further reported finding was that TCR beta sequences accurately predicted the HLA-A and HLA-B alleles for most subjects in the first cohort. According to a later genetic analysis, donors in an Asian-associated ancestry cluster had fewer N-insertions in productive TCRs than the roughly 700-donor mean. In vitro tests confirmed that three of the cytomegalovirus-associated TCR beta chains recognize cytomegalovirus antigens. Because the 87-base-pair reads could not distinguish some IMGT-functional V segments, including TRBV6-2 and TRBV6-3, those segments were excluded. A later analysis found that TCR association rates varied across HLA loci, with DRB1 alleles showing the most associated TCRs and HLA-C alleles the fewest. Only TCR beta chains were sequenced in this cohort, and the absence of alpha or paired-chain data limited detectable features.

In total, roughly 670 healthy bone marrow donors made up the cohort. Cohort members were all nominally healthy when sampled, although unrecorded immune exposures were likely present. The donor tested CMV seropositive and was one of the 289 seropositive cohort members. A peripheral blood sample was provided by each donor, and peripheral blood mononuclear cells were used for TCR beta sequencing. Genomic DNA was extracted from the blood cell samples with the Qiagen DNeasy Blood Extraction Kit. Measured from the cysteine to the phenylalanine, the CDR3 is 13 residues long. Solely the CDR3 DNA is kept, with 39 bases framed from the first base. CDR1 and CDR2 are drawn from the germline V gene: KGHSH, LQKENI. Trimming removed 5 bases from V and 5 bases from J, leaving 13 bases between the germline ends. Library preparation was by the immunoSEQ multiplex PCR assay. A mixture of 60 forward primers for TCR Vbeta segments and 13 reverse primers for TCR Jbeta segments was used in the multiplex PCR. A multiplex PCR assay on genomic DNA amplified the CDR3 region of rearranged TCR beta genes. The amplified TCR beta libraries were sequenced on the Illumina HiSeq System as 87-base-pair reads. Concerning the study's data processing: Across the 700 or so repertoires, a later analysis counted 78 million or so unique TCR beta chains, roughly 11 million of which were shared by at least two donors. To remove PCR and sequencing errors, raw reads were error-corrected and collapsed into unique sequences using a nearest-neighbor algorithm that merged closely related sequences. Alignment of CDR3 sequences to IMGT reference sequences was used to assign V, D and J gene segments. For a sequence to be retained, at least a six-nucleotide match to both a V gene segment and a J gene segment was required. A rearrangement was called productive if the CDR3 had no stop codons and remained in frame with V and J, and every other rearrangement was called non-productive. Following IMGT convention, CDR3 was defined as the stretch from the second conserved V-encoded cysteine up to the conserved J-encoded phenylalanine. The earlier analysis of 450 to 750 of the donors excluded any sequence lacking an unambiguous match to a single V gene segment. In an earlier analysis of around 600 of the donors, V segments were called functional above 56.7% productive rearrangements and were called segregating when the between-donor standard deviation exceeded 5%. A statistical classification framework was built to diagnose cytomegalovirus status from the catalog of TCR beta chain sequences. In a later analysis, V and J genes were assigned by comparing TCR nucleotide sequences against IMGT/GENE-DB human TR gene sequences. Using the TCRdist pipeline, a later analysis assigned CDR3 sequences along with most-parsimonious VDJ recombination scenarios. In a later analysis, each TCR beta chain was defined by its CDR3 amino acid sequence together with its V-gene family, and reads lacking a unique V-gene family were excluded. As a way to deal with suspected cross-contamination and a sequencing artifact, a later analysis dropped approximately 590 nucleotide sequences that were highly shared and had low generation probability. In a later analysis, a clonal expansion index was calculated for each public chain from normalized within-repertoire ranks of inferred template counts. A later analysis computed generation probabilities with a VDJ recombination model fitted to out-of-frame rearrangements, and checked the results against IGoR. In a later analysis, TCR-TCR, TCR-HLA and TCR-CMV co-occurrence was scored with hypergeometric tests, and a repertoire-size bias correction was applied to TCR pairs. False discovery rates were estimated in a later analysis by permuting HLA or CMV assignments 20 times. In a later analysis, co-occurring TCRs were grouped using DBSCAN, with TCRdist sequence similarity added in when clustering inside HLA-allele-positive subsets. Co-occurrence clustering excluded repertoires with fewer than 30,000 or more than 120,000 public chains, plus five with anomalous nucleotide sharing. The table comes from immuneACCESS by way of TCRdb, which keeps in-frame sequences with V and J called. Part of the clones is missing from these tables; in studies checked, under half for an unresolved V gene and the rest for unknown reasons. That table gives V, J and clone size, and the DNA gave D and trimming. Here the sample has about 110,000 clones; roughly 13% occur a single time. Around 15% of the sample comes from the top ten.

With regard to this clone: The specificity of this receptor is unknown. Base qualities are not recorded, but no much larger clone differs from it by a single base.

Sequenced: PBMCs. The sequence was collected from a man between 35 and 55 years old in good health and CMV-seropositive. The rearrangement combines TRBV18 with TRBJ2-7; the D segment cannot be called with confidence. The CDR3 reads CASSASDGNEQYF. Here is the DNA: TGTGCCAGCTCAGCCAGCGACGGCAACGAGCAGTACTTC.